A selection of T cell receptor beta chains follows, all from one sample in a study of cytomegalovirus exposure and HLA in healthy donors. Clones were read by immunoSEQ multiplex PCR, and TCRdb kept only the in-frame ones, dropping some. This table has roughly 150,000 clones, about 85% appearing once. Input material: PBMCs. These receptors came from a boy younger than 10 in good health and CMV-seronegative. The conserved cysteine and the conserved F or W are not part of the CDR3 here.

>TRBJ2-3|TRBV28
ASSKTSTDTQY
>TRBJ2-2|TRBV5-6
ASSLDGGGAFGGELF
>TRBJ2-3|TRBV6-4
ASTPTAGIGDTQY
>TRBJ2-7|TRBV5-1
ASSLGDRSAYEQY
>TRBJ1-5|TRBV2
ASKGQTYSNQPQH
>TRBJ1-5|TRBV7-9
ASSLFPGAGNQPQH
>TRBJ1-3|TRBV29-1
SVEGRHSGNTIY
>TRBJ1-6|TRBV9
ASSFRTGYNSPLH
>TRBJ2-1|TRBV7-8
ASSLVGEYNEQF
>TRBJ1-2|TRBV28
ASRHGTGGSYGYT
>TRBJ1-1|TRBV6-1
ASRGYSVGALEAF
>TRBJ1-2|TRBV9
ASSVGQGLDGYT
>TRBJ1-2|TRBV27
ASSPAGEGDGYT
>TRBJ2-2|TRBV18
ASSPLSGPNTGELF
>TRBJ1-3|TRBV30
AWSVHSLYSGNTIY
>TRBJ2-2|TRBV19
ASSFLTSGNTGELF
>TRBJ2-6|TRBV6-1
ASSESGGSGANVLT
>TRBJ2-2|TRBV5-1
ASSLSSQRLNTGELF
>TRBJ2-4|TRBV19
ASTLRDRNIQY
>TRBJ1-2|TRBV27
ASSLQGAWDGYT
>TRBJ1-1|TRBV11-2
ASSLGRREVTTEAF
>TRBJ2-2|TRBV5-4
ASSPNRGGELF
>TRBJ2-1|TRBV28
ASSGTGGRGEQF
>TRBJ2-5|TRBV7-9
ASSPNPGAIQETQY
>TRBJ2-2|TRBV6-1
ASTTGDTGELF
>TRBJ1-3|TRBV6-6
ASSYGPGDRTIY
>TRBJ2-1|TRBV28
ASTRGGWVNEQF
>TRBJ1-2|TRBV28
ASSPQGAFGYT
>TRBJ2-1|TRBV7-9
ASSEAGTSNEQF